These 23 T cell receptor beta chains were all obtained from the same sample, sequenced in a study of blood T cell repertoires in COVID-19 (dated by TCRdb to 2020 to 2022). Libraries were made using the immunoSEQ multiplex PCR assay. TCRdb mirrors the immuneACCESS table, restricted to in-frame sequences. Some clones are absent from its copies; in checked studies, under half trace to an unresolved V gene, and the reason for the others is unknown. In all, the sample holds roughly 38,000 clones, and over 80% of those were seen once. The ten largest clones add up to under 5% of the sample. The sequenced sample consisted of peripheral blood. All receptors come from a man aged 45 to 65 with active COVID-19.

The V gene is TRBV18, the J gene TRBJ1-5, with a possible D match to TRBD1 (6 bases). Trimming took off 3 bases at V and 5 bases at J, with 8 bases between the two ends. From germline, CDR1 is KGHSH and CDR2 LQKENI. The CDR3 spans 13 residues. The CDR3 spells CASSPGADQPQHF. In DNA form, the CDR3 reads TGTGCCAGCTCACCGGGGGCGGATCAGCCCCAGCATTTT.

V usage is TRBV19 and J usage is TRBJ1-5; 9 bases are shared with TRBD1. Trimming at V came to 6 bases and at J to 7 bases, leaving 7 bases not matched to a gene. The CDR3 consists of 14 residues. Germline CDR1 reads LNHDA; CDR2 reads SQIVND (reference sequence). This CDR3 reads CASRLRQGGQPQHF. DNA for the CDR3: TGTGCCAGTAGACTTCGACAGGGGGGACAGCCCCAGCATTTT.

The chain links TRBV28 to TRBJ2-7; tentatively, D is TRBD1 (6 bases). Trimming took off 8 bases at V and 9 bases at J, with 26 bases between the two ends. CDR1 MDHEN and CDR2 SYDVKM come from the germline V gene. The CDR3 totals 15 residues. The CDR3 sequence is CASLPWGQGALLQYF. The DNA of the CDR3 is TGTGCCAGCCTACCCTGGGGACAAGGGGCCTTACTGCAGTACTTC.

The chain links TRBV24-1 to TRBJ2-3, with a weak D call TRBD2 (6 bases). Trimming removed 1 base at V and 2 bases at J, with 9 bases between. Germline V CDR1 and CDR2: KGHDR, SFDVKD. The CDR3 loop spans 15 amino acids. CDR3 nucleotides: TGTGCCACCAGTGATTTTCGGGGGTACACAGATACGCAGTATTTT. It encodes CATSDFRGYTDTQYF.

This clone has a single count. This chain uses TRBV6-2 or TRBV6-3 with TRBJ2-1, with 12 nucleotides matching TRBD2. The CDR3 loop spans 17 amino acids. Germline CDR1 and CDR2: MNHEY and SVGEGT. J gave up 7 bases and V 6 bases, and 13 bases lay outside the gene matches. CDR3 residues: CASSKGPLAGGRNEQFF. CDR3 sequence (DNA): TGTGCCAGCAGCAAAGGGCCACTAGCGGGGGGCCGTAATGAGCAGTTCTTC.

CDR3 in DNA: TGTGCCAGCAGCTTGGCCGCTGGGGCAGCGGGGTACGAGCAGTACTTC. Its protein is CASSLAAGAAGYEQYF. The genes are TRBV5-5 and TRBJ2-7; 7 nucleotides match TRBD2. Germline V gene sequence: CDR1 SGHKS, CDR2 YYEKEE (reference sequence). Unmatched junction bases numbered 10, after V lost 0 bases and J lost 4 bases. The CDR3 extends over 16 amino acids.

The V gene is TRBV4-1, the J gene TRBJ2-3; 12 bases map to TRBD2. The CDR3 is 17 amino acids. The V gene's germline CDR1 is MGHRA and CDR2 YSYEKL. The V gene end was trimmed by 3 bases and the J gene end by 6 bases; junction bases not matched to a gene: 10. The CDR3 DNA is TGCGCCAGCAGCCAGGATACTAGCGGGGGGCCCCTCGATACGCAGTATTTT. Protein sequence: CASSQDTSGGPLDTQYF.

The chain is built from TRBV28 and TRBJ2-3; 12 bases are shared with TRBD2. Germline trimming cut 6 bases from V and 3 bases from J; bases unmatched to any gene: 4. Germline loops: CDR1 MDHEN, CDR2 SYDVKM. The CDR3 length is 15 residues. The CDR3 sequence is CASRSLAGGTDTQYF. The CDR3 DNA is TGTGCCAGCAGGTCTCTAGCGGGGGGGACAGATACGCAGTATTTT.

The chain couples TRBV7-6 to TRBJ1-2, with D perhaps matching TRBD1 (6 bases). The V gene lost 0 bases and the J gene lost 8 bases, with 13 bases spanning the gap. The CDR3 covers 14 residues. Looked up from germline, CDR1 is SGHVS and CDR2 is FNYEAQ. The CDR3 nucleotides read TGTGCCAGCAGCTTAGCCTCAGGGGCCGGGGGCTACACCTTC. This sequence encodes CASSLASGAGGYTF.

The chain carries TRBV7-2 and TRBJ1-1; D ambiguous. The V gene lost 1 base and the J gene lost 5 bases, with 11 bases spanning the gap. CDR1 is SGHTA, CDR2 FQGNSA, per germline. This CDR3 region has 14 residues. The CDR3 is CASSLDWSVTEAFF. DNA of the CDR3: TGTGCCAGCAGCTTAGATTGGTCGGTAACTGAAGCTTTCTTT.

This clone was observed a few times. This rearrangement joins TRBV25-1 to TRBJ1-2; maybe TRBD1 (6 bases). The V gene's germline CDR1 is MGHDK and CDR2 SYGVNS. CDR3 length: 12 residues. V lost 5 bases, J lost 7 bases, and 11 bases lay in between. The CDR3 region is CASSTTGFGYTF. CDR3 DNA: TGTGCCAGCAGTACAACAGGGTTTGGCTACACCTTC.

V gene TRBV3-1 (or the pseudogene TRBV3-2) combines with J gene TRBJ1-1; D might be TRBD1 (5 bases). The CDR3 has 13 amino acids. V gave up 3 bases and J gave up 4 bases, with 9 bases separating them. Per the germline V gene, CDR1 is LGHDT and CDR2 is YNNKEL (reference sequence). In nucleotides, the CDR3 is TGTGCCAGCAGCCACGGAAGGGGCACTGAAGCTTTCTTT. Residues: CASSHGRGTEAFF.

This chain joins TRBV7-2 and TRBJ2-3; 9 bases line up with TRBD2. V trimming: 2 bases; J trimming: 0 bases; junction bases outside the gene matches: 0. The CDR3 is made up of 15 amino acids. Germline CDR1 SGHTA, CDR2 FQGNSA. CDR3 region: CASSLTSGSTDTQYF. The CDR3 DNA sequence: TGTGCCAGCAGCTTAACTAGCGGGAGCACAGATACGCAGTATTTT.

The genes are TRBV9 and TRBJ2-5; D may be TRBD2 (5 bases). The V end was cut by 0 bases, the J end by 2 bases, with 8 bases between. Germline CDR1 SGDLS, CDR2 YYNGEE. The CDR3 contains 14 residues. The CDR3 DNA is TGTGCCAGCAGCGTAGACCCGGGGCAAGAGACCCAGTACTTC. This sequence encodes CASSVDPGQETQYF.

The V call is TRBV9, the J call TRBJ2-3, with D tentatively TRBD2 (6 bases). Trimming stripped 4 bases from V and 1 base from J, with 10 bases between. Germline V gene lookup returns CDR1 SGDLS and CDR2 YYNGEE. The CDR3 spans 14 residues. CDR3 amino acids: CASSQWGGTDTQYF. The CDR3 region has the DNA TGTGCCAGCAGCCAATGGGGGGGCACAGATACGCAGTATTTT. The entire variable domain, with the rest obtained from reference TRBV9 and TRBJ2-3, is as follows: DSGVTQTPKHLITATGQRVTLRCSPRSGDLSVYWYQQSLDQGLQFLIQYYNGEERAKGNILERFSAQQFPDLHSELNLSSLELGDSALYFCASSQWGGTDTQYFGPGTRLTVL.

Written as DNA, the CDR3 is TGTGCCAGCAGTGCGGGGCCCCATGGGGAGCAGTACTTC. It translates to CASSAGPHGEQYF. The chain uses TRBV6-6 and TRBJ2-7; the D gene is possibly TRBD2 (6 bases). CDR1 and CDR2 from the germline V gene are MNHNY and SVGAGI (reference sequence). Trimming cost V 5 bases and J 7 bases, with 15 bases left between them. This CDR3 has 13 residues.

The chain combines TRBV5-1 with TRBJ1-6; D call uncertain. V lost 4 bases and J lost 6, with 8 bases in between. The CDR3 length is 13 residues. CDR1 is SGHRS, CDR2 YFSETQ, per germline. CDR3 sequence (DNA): TGCGCCAGCAGCGTGAACACTAATTCACCCCTCCACTTT. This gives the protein CASSVNTNSPLHF.

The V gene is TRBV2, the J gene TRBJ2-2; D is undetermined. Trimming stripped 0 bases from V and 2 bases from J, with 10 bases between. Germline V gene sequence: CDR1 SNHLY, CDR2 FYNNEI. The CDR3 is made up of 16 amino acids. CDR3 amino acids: CASSEARLTNTGELFF. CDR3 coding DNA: TGTGCCAGCAGTGAAGCGAGGCTTACAAACACCGGGGAGCTGTTTTTT.

The CDR3: CASSQGQANQETQYF. CDR3 nucleotide sequence: TGTGCCAGCAGCCAAGGACAGGCCAACCAAGAGACCCAGTACTTC. This chain uses TRBV14 with TRBJ2-5, with D maybe TRBD1 (6 bases). The CDR3 runs to 15 residues. Germline V lookup: CDR1 SGHDN, CDR2 FVKESK. Trimming shortened V by 1 base and J by 0 bases, and 9 bases separated the two germline ends.

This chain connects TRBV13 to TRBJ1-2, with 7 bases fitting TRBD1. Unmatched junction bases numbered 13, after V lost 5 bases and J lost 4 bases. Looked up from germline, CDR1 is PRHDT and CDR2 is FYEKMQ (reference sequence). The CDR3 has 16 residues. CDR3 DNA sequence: TGTGCCAGCAGCACCACAGGGGCCCTAGTTGTCTATGGCTACACCTTC. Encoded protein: CASSTTGALVVYGYTF.

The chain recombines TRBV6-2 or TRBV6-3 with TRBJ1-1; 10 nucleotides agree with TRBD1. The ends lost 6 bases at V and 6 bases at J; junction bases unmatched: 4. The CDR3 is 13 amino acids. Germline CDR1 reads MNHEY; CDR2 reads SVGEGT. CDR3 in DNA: TGTGCCAGCAGCCGACAGGGGGCCGCTGAAGCTTTCTTT. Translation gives CASSRQGAAEAFF.

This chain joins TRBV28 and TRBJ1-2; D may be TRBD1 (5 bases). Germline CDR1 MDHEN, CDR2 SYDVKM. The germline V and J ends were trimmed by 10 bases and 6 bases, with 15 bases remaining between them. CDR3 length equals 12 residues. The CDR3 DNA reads TGTGCCACCGCAGTTCTAGGGGATGGCTACACCTTC. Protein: CATAVLGDGYTF.

The CDR3 DNA follows: TGCGCCAGCAGCCAAGGGCGCCGGGACAGATTTTCCTACGAGCAGTACTTC. It specifies CASSQGRRDRFSYEQYF. The chain recombines TRBV4-1 with TRBJ2-7; 7 positions match TRBD1. CDR3 length: 17 amino acids. The V gene end was trimmed by 1 base and the J gene end by 1 base; junction bases not matched to a gene: 10. Germline V CDR1 and CDR2: MGHRA, YSYEKL.